This T cell receptor beta chain was obtained from a study of radiotherapy plus CTLA-4 blockade in lung cancer. The V end lost 2 bases, the J end lost 1 base, and 7 bases lay between the germline ends. CDR3 size: 14 residues. The V gene's germline CDR1 is SGHVS and CDR2 FNYEAQ. Sequencing was performed with immunoSEQ multiplex PCR; in TCRdb, only in-frame clones are kept and a portion is missing. This table has 40,000 or so clones, 65% to 75% appearing once. The input for sequencing was peripheral blood, taken from a patient treated with radiotherapy plus ipilimumab. The gene calls are TRBV7-6 and TRBJ2-3, with D possibly TRBD2 on 5 matching bases. The clonotype comes from a human donor with non-small cell lung cancer who had stable disease on radiotherapy plus ipilimumab. The CDR3 loop is CASSLRGGTDTQYF. For the CDR3, the DNA is TGTGCCAGCAGCTTACGGGGAGGCACAGATACGCAGTATTTT.